Following are 4 T cell receptor beta chains from one sample sequenced in a study of blood T cell repertoires in COVID-19. Data came from immunoSEQ multiplex PCR; TCRdb stores just in-frame clones and leaves some out. The sample includes 200,000 to 300,000 clones, roughly four fifths seen only once; the top ten take roughly 8%. Sequencing used peripheral blood. Receptor source: a woman aged 80 or over with COVID-19, enrolled during active disease.

The rearrangement uses TRBV7-3 and TRBJ1-2, with 7 bases matching TRBD1. V lost 4 bases, J lost 2 bases, and 4 bases stayed unmatched. The CDR3 contains 14 residues. Germline V gene sequence: CDR1 SGHTA, CDR2 FQGTGA. Written as DNA, the CDR3 is TGTGCCAGCAGCTACCGGGACAGAAACTATGGCTACACCTTC. The encoded protein is CASSYRDRNYGYTF.

The chain couples TRBV2 to TRBJ1-5; D is unclear. CDR1 SNHLY and CDR2 FYNNEI come from the germline V gene. V lost 0 bases and J 5 bases, leaving 8 bases between the germline ends. This CDR3 has 14 residues. The CDR3 nucleotides read TGTGCCAGCAGTGAAGCGGCCCTGTATCAGCCCCAGCATTTT. It encodes CASSEAALYQPQHF.

This chain uses TRBV16 with TRBJ1-2; 9 nucleotides match TRBD1. The CDR3 sequence is 14 residues long. Germline V gene lookup returns CDR1 KGHSY and CDR2 FQNENV. The ends lost 3 bases at V and 4 bases at J; junction bases unmatched: 3. The chain's CDR3 is CASSHTGGGYGYTF. In nucleotides, the CDR3 is TGTGCCAGCAGCCACACAGGGGGCGGCTATGGCTACACCTTC. The complete variable domain, with remaining parts taken from reference TRBV16 and TRBJ1-2, reads GEEVAQTPKHLVRGEGQKAKLYCAPIKGHSYVFWYQQVLKNEFKFLISFQNENVFDETGMPKERFSAKCLPNSPCSLEIQATKLEDSAVYFCASSHTGGGYGYTFGSGTRLTVV.

CDR3 DNA: TGTGCCAGCAGCTACCTAGCGGGGAACACAGATACGCAGTATTTT. Protein product: CASSYLAGNTDTQYF. V is TRBV7-6 and J is TRBJ2-3, with 9 nucleotides matching TRBD2. Germline CDR1 and CDR2: SGHVS and FNYEAQ. The CDR3 loop spans 15 amino acids. V shed 4 bases and J 2 bases; nucleotides not matched to a gene: 4.